This T cell receptor beta chain was sequenced in a study of T cells in Graves' hyperthyroidism and ophthalmopathy. Template material for amplifying TCR beta CDR3 regions consisted of RNA transcripts. An initial round of RT-PCR targeting the TCR CDR3 relied on the HTBI primer set. Each CDR3 protein gets one entry after TCRdb re-called the multiplex PCR reads with MiXCR. This sample has hundreds of thousands of distinct CDR3 sequences; 12% to 15% occur once, and the top ten carry roughly 10%. With V trimmed by 11 bases and J by 4 bases, 9 bases remained unmatched. The CDR3 runs 15 residues. Sequencing was performed on blood. This receptor was taken from a woman aged 18-30 years with Graves' hyperthyroidism. The chain combines TRBV12-3 or TRBV12-4 with TRBJ2-3, with 13 bases fitting TRBD2. The CDR3 sequence: CAGPTSGRAADTQYF. CDR3 DNA: TGTGCCGGTCCCACTAGCGGGAGGGCCGCAGATACGCAGTATTTT.